Included here is one TCR beta chain sequence, with context. Its antigen is as yet unknown. These data come from a study of cytomegalovirus exposure and HLA in healthy donors. Study outcomes and limitations: Despite most TCR sequences being rare, some public TCRs occurred in many donors. Reports credit the classifier with highly specific, highly sensitive diagnosis of cytomegalovirus status.

The assay was immunoSEQ multiplex PCR, and TCRdb's table has in-frame clones only and misses some. The sample shows more than 60,000 clones, approximately 90% of them seen only once. The V gene's germline CDR1 is SGHVS and CDR2 FNYEAQ. V trimming: 4 bases; J trimming: 4 bases; junction bases outside the gene matches: 3. The CDR3 contains 13 residues. This TCR was sampled from a woman younger than 30 in good health and CMV-seronegative. What was sequenced was PBMCs. The V call is TRBV7-6, the J call TRBJ1-1, with 7 positions matching TRBD1. The CDR3 DNA reads TGTGCCAGCAGCTCAGACAGGGTCACTGAAGCTTTCTTT. Translation: CASSSDRVTEAFF.